This TCR beta chain was recovered during a study of preoperative IRX-2 immunotherapy in early breast cancer. TCRdb keeps only in-frame clones here, not all; method: immunoSEQ multiplex PCR. In the table there are roughly 26,000 clones, 70% to 90% of which are singletons. This CDR3 contains 14 residues. Germline loops: CDR1 SGHRS, CDR2 YFSETQ. Deletions cut 2 bases from V and 0 bases from J, with 5 bases between. Treatment denoted: preoperative locoregional IRX-2 cytokine immunotherapy. Samples came from a phase Ib trial of preoperative locoregional IRX-2 cytokine immunotherapy. Sequences were derived from tumor tissue, sampled after IRX-2 immunotherapy. J is TRBJ2-2 and V is TRBV5-1; D unresolved. The receptor was isolated from a human donor with breast cancer. CDR3 DNA: TGCGCCAGCAGCTTAACTTCGAACACCGGGGAGCTGTTTTTT. Its translation is CASSLTSNTGELFF.